This paragraph reports one T cell receptor beta chain. Germline loops: CDR1 MNHNS, CDR2 SASEGT. The CDR3 contains 12 residues. V lost 5 bases to trimming and J lost 7 bases; unmatched junction nucleotides: 4. The data derive from a study of OX40 agonist ivuxolimab in advanced cancers. Some clones are missing from TCRdb's copy, which holds only in-frame ones; the method was immunoSEQ multiplex PCR. Among about 65,000 clones listed, over 85% were seen once. This specimen was CD4+ or CD8+ T cells sorted from blood, taken in a trial of the OX40 agonist ivuxolimab. The chain has TRBV6-1 and TRBJ2-5, with TRBD2 matching over 7 bases. This receptor was identified in an adult with an advanced solid tumor such as melanoma, head and neck, liver or kidney cancer. In DNA form, the CDR3 reads TGTGCCAGCAGTTCCCTAGCGGCGACCCAGTACTTC. Translating gives CASSSLAATQYF.